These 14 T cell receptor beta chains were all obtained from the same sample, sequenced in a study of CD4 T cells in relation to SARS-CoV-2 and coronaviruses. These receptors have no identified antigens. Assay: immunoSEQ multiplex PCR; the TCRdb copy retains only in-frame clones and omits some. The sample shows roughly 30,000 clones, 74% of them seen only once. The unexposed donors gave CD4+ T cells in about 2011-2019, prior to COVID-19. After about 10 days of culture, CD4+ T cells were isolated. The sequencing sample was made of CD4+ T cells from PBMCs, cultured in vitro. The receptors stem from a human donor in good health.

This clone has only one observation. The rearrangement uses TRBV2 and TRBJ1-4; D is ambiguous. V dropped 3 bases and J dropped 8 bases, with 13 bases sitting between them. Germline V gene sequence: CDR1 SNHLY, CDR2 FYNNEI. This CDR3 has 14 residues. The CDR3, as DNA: TGTGCCAGCAGTGATTCGACGGTGATCGAAAAACTGTTTTTT. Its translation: CASSDSTVIEKLFF.

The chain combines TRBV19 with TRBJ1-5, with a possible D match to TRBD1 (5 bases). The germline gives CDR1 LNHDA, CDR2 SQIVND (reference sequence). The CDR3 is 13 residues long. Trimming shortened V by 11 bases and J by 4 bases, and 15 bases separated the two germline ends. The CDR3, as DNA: TGTGCCTGCCGCGGGACCGATAATCAGCCCCAGCATTTT. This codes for CACRGTDNQPQHF. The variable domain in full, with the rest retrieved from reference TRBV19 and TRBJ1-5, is DGGITQSPKYLFRKEGQNVTLSCEQNLNHDAMYWYRQDPGQGLRLIYYSQIVNDFQKGDIAEGYSVSREKKESFPLTVTSAQKNPTAFYLCACRGTDNQPQHFGDGTRLSIL.

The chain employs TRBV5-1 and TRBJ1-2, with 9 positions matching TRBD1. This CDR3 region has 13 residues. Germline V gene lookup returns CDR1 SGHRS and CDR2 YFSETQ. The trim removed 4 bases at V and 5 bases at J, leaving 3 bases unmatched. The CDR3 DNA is TGCGCCAGCAGCCGGGACAGGGAATATGGCTACACCTTC. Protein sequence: CASSRDREYGYTF. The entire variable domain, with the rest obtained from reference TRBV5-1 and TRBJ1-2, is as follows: KAGVTQTPRYLIKTRGQQVTLSCSPISGHRSVSWYQQTPGQGLQFLFEYFSETQRNKGNFPGRFSGRQFSNSRSEMNVSTLELGDSALYLCASSRDREYGYTFGSGTRLTVV.

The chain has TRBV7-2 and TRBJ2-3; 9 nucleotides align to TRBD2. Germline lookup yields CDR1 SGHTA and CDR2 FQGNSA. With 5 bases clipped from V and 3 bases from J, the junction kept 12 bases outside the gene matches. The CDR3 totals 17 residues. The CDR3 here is CASSPQASGDGTDTQYF. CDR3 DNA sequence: TGTGCCAGCAGCCCCCAGGCTAGCGGGGATGGGACAGATACGCAGTATTTT.

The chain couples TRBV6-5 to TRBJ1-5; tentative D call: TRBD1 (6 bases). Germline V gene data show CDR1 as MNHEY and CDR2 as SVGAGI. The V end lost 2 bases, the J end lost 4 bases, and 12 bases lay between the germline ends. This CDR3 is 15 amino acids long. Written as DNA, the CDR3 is TGTGCCAGCAGTTACGGGGGGGCTAGGAATCAGCCCCAGCATTTT. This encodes CASSYGGARNQPQHF.

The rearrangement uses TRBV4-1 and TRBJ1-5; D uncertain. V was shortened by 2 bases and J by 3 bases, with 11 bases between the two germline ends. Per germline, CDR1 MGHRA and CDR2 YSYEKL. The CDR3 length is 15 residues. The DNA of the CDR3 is TGCGCCAGCAGCCAACCACCTTACGTCAATCAGCCCCAGCATTTT. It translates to CASSQPPYVNQPQHF.

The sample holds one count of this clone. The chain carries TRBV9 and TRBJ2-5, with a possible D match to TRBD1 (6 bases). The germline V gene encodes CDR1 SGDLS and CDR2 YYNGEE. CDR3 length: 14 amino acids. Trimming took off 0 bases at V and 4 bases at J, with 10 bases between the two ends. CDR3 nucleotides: TGTGCCAGCAGCGTAGCAGGGGACGGAGAGACCCAGTACTTC. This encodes CASSVAGDGETQYF.

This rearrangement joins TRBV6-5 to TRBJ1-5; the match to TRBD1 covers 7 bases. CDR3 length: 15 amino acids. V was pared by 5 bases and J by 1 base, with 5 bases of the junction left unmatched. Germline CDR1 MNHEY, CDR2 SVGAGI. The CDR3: CASSPGGESNQPQHF. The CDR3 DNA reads TGTGCCAGCAGTCCAGGGGGTGAGAGCAATCAGCCCCAGCATTTT.

The CDR3 DNA follows: TGTGCCAGCAGCTCACCCAGGGGAGGCACGACAGATACGCAGTATTTT. Protein: CASSSPRGGTTDTQYF. The chain employs TRBV7-2 and TRBJ2-3; the D call may be TRBD1 or TRBD2 (6 bases each). This CDR3 spans 16 amino acids. Germline assignment: CDR1 SGHTA and CDR2 FQGNSA. Trimming cost V 4 bases and J 3 bases, with 17 bases left between them.

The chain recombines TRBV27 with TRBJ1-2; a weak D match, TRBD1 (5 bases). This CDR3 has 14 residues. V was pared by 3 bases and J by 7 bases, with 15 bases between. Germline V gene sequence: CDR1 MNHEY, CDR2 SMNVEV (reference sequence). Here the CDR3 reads CASSLEVGLGGYTF. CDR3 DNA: TGTGCCAGCAGTTTGGAGGTGGGGCTAGGTGGCTACACCTTC.

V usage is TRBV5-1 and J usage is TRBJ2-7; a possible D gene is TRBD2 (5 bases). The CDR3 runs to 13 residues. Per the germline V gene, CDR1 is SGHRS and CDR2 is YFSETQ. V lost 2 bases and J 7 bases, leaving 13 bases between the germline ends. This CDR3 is CASSLMDGDEQYF. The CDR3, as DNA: TGCGCCAGCAGCTTAATGGACGGGGATGAGCAGTACTTC.

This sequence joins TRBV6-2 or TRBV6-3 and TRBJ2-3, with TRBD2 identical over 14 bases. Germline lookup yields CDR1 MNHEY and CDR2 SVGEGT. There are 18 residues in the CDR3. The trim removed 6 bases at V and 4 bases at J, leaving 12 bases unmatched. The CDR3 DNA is TGTGCCAGCAGCCCCGGGACTAGCGGGAGTGAGATCTCAGATACGCAGTATTTT. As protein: CASSPGTSGSEISDTQYF.

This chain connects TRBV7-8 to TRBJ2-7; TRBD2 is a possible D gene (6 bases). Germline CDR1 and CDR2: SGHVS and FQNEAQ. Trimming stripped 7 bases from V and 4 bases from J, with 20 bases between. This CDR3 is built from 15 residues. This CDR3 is CASTPEGLPLYEQYF. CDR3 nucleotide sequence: TGTGCCAGCACCCCCGAGGGACTCCCTTTATACGAGCAGTACTTC.

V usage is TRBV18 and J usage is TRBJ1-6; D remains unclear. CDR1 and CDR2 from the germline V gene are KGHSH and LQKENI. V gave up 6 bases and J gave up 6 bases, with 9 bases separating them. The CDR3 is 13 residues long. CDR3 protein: CASSPGINSPLHF. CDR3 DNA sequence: TGTGCCAGCTCCCCCGGGATTAATTCACCCCTCCACTTT.